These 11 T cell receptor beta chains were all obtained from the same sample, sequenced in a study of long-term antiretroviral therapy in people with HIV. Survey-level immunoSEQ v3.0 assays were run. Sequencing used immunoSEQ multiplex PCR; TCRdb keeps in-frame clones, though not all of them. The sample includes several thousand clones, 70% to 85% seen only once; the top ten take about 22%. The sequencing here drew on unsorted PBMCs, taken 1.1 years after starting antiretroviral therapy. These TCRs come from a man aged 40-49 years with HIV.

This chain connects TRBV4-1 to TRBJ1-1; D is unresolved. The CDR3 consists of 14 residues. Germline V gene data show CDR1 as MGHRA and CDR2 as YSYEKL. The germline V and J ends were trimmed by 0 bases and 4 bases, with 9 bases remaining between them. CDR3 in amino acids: CASSQESSPTEAFF. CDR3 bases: TGCGCCAGCAGCCAAGAGTCCTCACCCACTGAAGCTTTCTTT.

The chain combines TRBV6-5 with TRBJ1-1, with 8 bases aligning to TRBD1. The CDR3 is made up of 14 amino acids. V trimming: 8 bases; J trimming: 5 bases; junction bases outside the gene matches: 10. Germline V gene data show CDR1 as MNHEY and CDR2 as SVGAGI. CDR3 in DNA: TGTGCCAGCGTAAGCAGGGGGCTAGAAACTGAAGCTTTCTTT. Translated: CASVSRGLETEAFF.

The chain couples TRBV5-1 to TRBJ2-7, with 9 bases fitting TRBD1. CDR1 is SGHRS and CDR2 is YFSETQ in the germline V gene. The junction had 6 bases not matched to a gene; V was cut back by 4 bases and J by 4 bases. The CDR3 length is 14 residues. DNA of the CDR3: TGCGCCAGCAGCGTCGGGACAGGGTTTTACGAGCAGTACTTC. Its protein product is CASSVGTGFYEQYF.

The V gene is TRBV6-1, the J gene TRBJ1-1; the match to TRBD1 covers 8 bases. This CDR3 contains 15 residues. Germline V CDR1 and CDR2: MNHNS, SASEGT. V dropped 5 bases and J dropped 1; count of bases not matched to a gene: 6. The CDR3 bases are TGTGCCAGCAGTTCTGGACAGGGCGGGAACACTGAAGCTTTCTTT. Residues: CASSSGQGGNTEAFF.

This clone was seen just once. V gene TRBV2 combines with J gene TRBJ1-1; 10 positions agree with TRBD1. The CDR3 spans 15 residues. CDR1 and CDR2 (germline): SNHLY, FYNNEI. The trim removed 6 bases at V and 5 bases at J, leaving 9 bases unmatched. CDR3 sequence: CASRTSWTGGTEAFF. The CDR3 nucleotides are TGTGCCAGCAGGACCTCGTGGACAGGGGGGACTGAAGCTTTCTTT.

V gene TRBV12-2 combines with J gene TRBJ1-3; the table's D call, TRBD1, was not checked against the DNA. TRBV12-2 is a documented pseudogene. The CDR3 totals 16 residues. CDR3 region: CASRLGGQAYGNTIYF. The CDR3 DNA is TGTGCAAGTCGCTTAGGGGGACAGGCTTATGGAAACACCATATATTTT.

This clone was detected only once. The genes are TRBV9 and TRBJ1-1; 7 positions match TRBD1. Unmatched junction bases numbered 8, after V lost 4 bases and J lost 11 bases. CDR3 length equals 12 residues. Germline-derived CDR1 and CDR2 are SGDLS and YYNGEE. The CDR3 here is CASSPGTVWAFF. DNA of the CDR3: TGTGCCAGCAGCCCAGGGACAGTGTGGGCTTTCTTT.

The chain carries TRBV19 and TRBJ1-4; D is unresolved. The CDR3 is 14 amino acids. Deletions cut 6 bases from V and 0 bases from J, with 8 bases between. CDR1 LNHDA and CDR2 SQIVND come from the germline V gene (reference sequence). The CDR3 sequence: CASSATTTNEKLFF. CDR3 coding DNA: TGTGCCAGTAGCGCTACAACAACTAATGAAAAACTGTTTTTT.

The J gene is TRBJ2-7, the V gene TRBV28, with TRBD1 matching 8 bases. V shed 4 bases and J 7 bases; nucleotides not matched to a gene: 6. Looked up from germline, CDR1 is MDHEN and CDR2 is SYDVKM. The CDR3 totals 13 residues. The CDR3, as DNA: TGTGCCAGCAGTTCGGGACAGGCTGATGAGCAGTACTTC. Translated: CASSSGQADEQYF.

DNA of the CDR3: TGTGCCAGCAGCTCGGGACAGCCGCAAGAGACCCAGTACTTC. The encoded protein is CASSSGQPQETQYF. The gene calls are TRBV5-5 and TRBJ2-5, with 7 bases fitting TRBD1. The CDR3 sequence is 14 residues long. In germline, CDR1 is SGHKS, CDR2 YYEKEE (reference sequence). V was pared by 3 bases and J by 2 bases, with 4 bases of the junction left unmatched.

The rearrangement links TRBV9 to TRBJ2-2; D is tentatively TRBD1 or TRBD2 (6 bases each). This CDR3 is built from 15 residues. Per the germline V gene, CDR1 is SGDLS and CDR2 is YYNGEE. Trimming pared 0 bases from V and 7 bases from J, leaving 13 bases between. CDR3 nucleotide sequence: TGTGCCAGCAGCGTAGATGGGGGGCGGGACGGGGAGCTGTTTTTT. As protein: CASSVDGGRDGELFF.